The present TCR beta chain was sequenced within a study of blood T cell repertoires in COVID-19. Study as a whole: T cells, B-cell-depleted T cells, or PBMCs provided the cDNA or gDNA that served as material.

Cohorts were based on clinical histories the participants reported. Germline loops: CDR1 SGHRS, CDR2 YFSETQ. The V end lost 2 bases, the J end lost 3 bases, and 14 bases lay between the germline ends. The CDR3 runs to 15 residues. In the original processing: Reference gene primer amplification gave nucleated cell count estimates. This table comes from immunoSEQ multiplex PCR, and its TCRdb copy is limited to in-frame clones, with some not included. From that table come the V and J calls and clone size; the DNA was used to work out D and trimming. The sample holds about 400,000 clones, around 87% seen once.

This chain joins TRBV5-1 and TRBJ1-2; no reliable D call. Sequenced: PBMCs or T cells enriched from blood (not recorded which). The origin of this receptor is a woman aged 25 to 39 with acute COVID-19. CDR3 region: CASSFGHSVDYGYTF. As DNA, the CDR3 is TGCGCCAGCAGCTTCGGTCATTCGGTCGACTATGGCTACACCTTC.